Below, 16 T cell receptor beta chains from the same sample are listed, as sequenced in a study of read filtering for tumor transcriptome and immune sequencing. The library was built from about 400 ng RNA with molecular barcoded adaptors for alpha/delta and beta/gamma chains. TCRdb re-analysed the reads in MiXCR, keeping a single row per CDR3 protein. The sample lists roughly 35,000 distinct CDR3 sequences, roughly an eighth seen once, with about two fifths in the top ten. The sequencing input was a population of CD138-negative cells sorted from bone marrow. The receptors shown here come from a donor aged 40 or over with multiple myeloma.

This clonotype was recorded many times. This sequence joins TRBV11-2 and TRBJ1-5, with D unclear. The V end lost 0 bases, the J end lost 6 bases, and 6 bases lay between the germline ends. The CDR3 has 13 residues. Germline V gene sequence: CDR1 SGHAT, CDR2 FQNNGV. CDR3 bases: TGTGCCAGCAGCTTAGAGGCGAGTCAGCCCCAGCATTTT. Translation gives CASSLEASQPQHF.

In this sample, this clonotype turned up many times. This sequence joins TRBV5-6 and TRBJ2-3; 7 bases match TRBD1. The CDR3 covers 15 residues. J was trimmed by 5 bases and V by 2 bases; bases with no gene match: 8. The germline CDR1 and CDR2 sequences are SGHDT and YYEEEE. DNA of the CDR3: TGTGCCAGCAGCTTCCGGACAGGTGAGGGAGATACGCAGTATTTT. Translated, it gives CASSFRTGEGDTQYF.

In the case of this clonotype: A much larger clone differs from this one at a single base, so this may be a read error. V usage is TRBV4-1 and J usage is TRBJ2-1; tentative D call: TRBD2 (5 bases). This CDR3 is 13 amino acids long. V lost 1 base and J lost 8, with 9 bases in between. Germline loops: CDR1 MGHRA, CDR2 YSYEKL. In nucleotides, the CDR3 is TGCGCCAGCAGCCAAGGTCCCGGGGATGAGCAGTTCTTC. Its translation: CASSQGPGDEQFF.

This clonotype was recorded many times. The chain uses TRBV20-1 and TRBJ2-7; D remains ambiguous. This CDR3 is 12 amino acids long. Germline-derived CDR1 and CDR2 are DFQATT and SNEGSKA (reference sequence). The CDR3 region has the DNA TGCAGTGCTAGAGATCGAAACGGCAGGAGAGTAGTC. Translating it yields CSARDRNGRRVV.

This clonotype was seen repeatedly, ten times or more. This rearrangement joins TRBV20-1 to TRBJ1-1, with TRBD1 as a possible D gene (6 bases). Germline-derived CDR1 and CDR2 are DFQATT and SNEGSKA (reference sequence). The CDR3 spans 16 residues. Trimming cost V 3 bases and J 4 bases, with 21 bases left between them. CDR3 bases: TGCAGTGCTAGGGGAAGACAGGCGGCCGGGTTCACTGAAGCTTTCTTT. This sequence encodes CSARGRQAAGFTEAFF.

Concerning this clonotype itself: A read error is likely, as this CDR3 ends without the conserved phenylalanine or tryptophan. The DNA is left out, because the CDR3 cannot be placed on it with certainty; the CDR3 is given as TCRdb lists it. The chain has TRBV7-7 and TRBJ2-2. Germline V lookup: CDR1 SSHAT, CDR2 FNYEAQ (reference sequence). The CDR3 contains 14 residues when both ends are counted. The CDR3: CASSLEGNTGELLS.

V and J are TRBV6-2 or TRBV6-3 and TRBJ1-1; D perhaps matches TRBD1 (6 bases). Looked up from germline, CDR1 is MNHEY and CDR2 is SVGEGT. The CDR3 contains 14 residues. V was clipped by 4 bases and J by 8 bases, with 17 bases between them. CDR3 in DNA: TGTGCCAGCAGTTTTATCACCGGGACAAAAGAAGCTTTCTTT. It codes for CASSFITGTKEAFF.

This clonotype was counted at least ten times. V usage is TRBV18 and J usage is TRBJ1-1; 9 nucleotides line up with TRBD1. The CDR3 length is 14 residues. Germline CDR1 KGHSH, CDR2 LQKENI. The ends lost 6 bases at V and 10 bases at J; junction bases unmatched: 12. The CDR3 DNA reads as TGTGCCAGCTCCCCGGGACAGGGTACCTCTGGAGCTTTCTTT. It yields the protein CASSPGQGTSGAFF.

The rearrangement links TRBV6-5 to TRBJ2-3; D possibly corresponds to TRBD2 (6 bases). Germline values: CDR1 MNHEY, CDR2 SVGAGI. Trimming stripped 5 bases from V and 0 bases from J, with 12 bases between. This CDR3 has 15 residues. The CDR3: CASSHSGTSTDTQYF. CDR3 coding DNA: TGTGCCAGCAGTCATAGCGGAACTAGCACAGATACGCAGTATTTT.

The chain couples TRBV5-4 to TRBJ1-6; D gene unclear. Germline lookup yields CDR1 SGHNT and CDR2 YYREEE (reference sequence). The V gene lost 3 bases and the J gene lost 1 base, with 14 bases spanning the gap. This CDR3 spans 17 amino acids. CDR3 bases: TGTGCCAGCAGCTCGGGCCCCGGGATGTCCTATAATTCACCCCTCCACTTT. Protein sequence: CASSSGPGMSYNSPLHF.

This clonotype was seen ten or more times. This chain joins TRBV6-6 and TRBJ2-3; the match to TRBD1 covers 9 bases. This CDR3 region has 15 residues. J gave up 2 bases and V 4 bases, and 4 bases lay outside the gene matches. Germline V lookup: CDR1 MNHNY, CDR2 SVGAGI (reference sequence). The CDR3 reads CASSSGQGNTDTQYF. The CDR3 DNA reads as TGTGCCAGCAGTTCCGGACAGGGGAACACAGATACGCAGTATTTT.

The sample holds many counts of this clonotype. The J gene is TRBJ2-2, the V gene TRBV7-9; D possibly uses TRBD1 or TRBD2 (5 bases each). Germline CDR1 is SEHNR and CDR2 is FQNEAQ (reference sequence). The V gene lost 6 bases and the J gene lost 6 bases, with 14 bases spanning the gap. The CDR3 is 14 amino acids. The CDR3 DNA sequence: TGTGCCAGCAGACTACAGGAGGAGGCCGGGGAGCTGTTTTTT. Translation: CASRLQEEAGELFF.

This clonotype was detected ten times or more. V and J are TRBV12-3 or TRBV12-4 and TRBJ2-1; D is possibly TRBD1 or TRBD2 (7 bases each). This CDR3 comprises 13 residues. The V end lost 8 bases, the J end lost 8 bases, and 16 bases lay between the germline ends. The chain's CDR3 is CASQGGYYYEQFF. Written as DNA, the CDR3 is TGTGCCAGCCAGGGGGGGTATTACTATGAGCAGTTCTTC.

This clonotype was seen ten or more times. V usage is TRBV7-9 and J usage is TRBJ2-2; 13 bases line up with TRBD2. Germline-derived CDR1 and CDR2 are SEHNR and FQNEAQ (reference sequence). With 4 bases clipped from V and 5 bases from J, the junction kept 4 bases outside the gene matches. The CDR3 extends over 16 amino acids. The CDR3 DNA is TGTGCCAGCAGCTCCGGGACTAGCGGGGCTACCGGGGAGCTGTTTTTT. Amino acids: CASSSGTSGATGELFF.

Relative to its sample, this clonotype is medium-sized. The chain recombines TRBV11-2 with TRBJ2-1, with 7 bases identical to TRBD2. The CDR3 contains 17 residues. V gave up 6 bases and J gave up 1 base; unmatched junction bases: 12. CDR1 SGHAT and CDR2 FQNNGV come from the germline V gene. CDR3 residues: CASSFKRGVGSYNEQFF. The CDR3 nucleotides are TGTGCCAGCAGTTTCAAACGGGGGGTTGGGTCCTACAATGAGCAGTTCTTC. Supplemented by reference TRBV11-2 and TRBJ2-1, the full variable domain reads EAGVAQSPRYKIIEKRQSVAFWCNPISGHATLYWYQQILGQGPKLLIQFQNNGVVDDSQLPKDRFSAERLKGVDSTLKIQPAKLEDSAVYLCASSFKRGVGSYNEQFFGPGTRLTVL.

This clonotype was picked up many times. The J gene is TRBJ2-2, the V gene TRBV7-8; no clear D. The CDR3 sequence is 14 residues long. The V gene's germline CDR1 is SGHVS and CDR2 FQNEAQ. The V end was cut by 2 bases, the J end by 2 bases, with 6 bases between. The CDR3 nucleotides read TGTGCCAGCAGCTTACAGAGAAACACCGGGGAGCTGTTTTTT. Translation gives CASSLQRNTGELFF.